This T cell receptor beta chain was documented in a study of blood T cell repertoires in COVID-19 (TCRdb year 2020). Describing the broader study: The collaborator samples originated in the United States, Italy and Spain and spanned the acute and convalescent phases of COVID-19. The prospective study material was composed of cDNA or gDNA derived from T cells, B-cell-depleted T cells, or PBMCs. The dataset comprised deeply sampled blood TCRbeta repertoires from subjects exposed to, actively infected with, or recovered from COVID-19. The repertoires were released in a freely available public database meant as a resource for research on the immune response to SARS-CoV-2. Samples were obtained from the ongoing ImmuneRACE study (first 160 participants) and from 950 to 1,500 subjects provided by 6 global collaborators. The sample metadata nearly always contained a de-identified subject ID, COVID-19 status, age in years and sex. Where available, HLA class I and class II types were taken from metadata supplied by the sample provider and were not determined by assay-based typing. The investigation overall reported the following: The quantity of clinical and demographic metadata differed by source and by participant and was supplied without curation.

The CDR3, cysteine through phenylalanine, is 14 amino acids long. The kept DNA is CDR3 alone, 42 bases in frame from the first base. Sequences SGHNT (CDR1) and YENEEA (CDR2) are obtained from the germline V gene. V is clipped by 5 bases and J by 6 bases, and the sequence between their germline boundaries is 16 bases long. The immunoSEQ Assay, a bias-controlled multiplex PCR, was used to amplify TCRbeta CDR3 regions from genomic DNA. Regarding the original processing steps: The number of nucleated cells in each sample was estimated from the amplification of reference gene primers within the assay. Sequence reads were collapsed and filtered to measure the absolute abundance of every unique TCRbeta CDR3 rearrangement. For each sample, productive Simpson clonality was calculated as the square root of Simpson's diversity index over productive rearrangements. This immuneACCESS table, as held by TCRdb, lists in-frame sequences with V and J called but not all clones. Of the missing ones, under half trace to an unresolved V gene in checked studies; the others have no known cause. V, J and clone size were drawn from that table, and D and trimming were deduced from the DNA. The sample table records roughly 250,000 clones; around 90% of these occur just once. The ten biggest clones cover approximately 3.4% of the sample.

Of note for this clone: What this receptor recognizes is not known. No base quality information exists; no much larger clone differs at one position.

Participants in the prospective study were aged about 18 to 95 years, lived in over 20 United States geographic areas, and enrolled through a virtual design. In the prospective study, cohorts were assigned on the basis of participant-reported clinical history obtained from a screening survey and a study questionnaire. Exposed participants had been in contact, within 2 weeks of entering the study, with a person who had a PCR-confirmed or clinician-diagnosed case of COVID-19. In the prospective study, whole blood, serum and a nasopharyngeal or oropharyngeal swab were collected from each participant by mobile phlebotomists. Prospective study participants could optionally give additional blood draws and questionnaires over a roughly two-month period. Blood samples from the prospective study were shipped frozen or at room temperature prior to DNA extraction.

Recombination connected TRBV11-3 to TRBJ1-1, with TRBD1 as a weak D call on 5 bases. This receptor was obtained from a woman aged 40 to 50 who had been exposed to COVID-19. Material for sequencing was PBMCs or T cells enriched from blood (not recorded which). The nucleotides read TGTGCCAGCAGCCGCTTTACAGCGGGGGCTGAAGCTTTCTTT. Its translation is CASSRFTAGAEAFF. The entire variable domain, with the stretches around the CDR3 drawn from the reference TRBV11-3 and TRBJ1-1 proteins, is EAGVVQSPRYKIIEKKQPVAFWCNPISGHNTLYWYLQNLGQGPELLIRYENEEAVDDSQLPKDRFSAERLKGVDSTLKIQPAELGDSAVYLCASSRFTAGAEAFFGQGTRLTVV.